The next 2 T cell receptor beta chains were all read from a single sample in a study of CD8 T cells in Susac syndrome. RNA amounts of 0.5 to 1 ug underwent reverse transcription with random hexamers. MiXCR, run by TCRdb on the immunoSEQ multiplex PCR reads, gives a single entry per CDR3 protein. Among over 95,000 distinct CDR3 sequences listed, around 90% were seen once. Material for sequencing was CD4+ T cells from PBMCs. The source is a human donor in good health.

This chain links TRBV14 with TRBJ2-4, with D perhaps assigned TRBD1 or TRBD2 (5 bases each). Germline assignment: CDR1 SGHDN and CDR2 FVKESK. V was trimmed by 0 bases and J by 0 bases, leaving 21 bases between them. The CDR3 is 20 amino acids. The CDR3 region has the DNA TGTGCCAGCAGCCAAGATCTTGTGGGACGGACGTTGATAGCCAAAAACATTCAGTACTTC. Translated, it gives CASSQDLVGRTLIAKNIQYF. The complete variable domain, with remaining parts taken from reference TRBV14 and TRBJ2-4, reads EAGVTQFPSHSVIEKGQTVTLRCDPISGHDNLYWYRRVMGKEIKFLLHFVKESKQDESGMPNNRFLAERTGGTYSTLKVQPAELEDSGVYFCASSQDLVGRTLIAKNIQYFGAGTRLSVL.

The rearrangement links TRBV15 to TRBJ1-4; D is possibly TRBD1 (5 bases). This CDR3 spans 16 amino acids. With 0 bases removed from V and 10 bases from J, the gap between germline ends came to 18 bases. Germline V gene lookup returns CDR1 LNHNV and CDR2 YYDKDF (reference sequence). The CDR3 coding sequence is TGTGCCACCAGCAGAGATCGGGGCGGTCCCGGCCTAAAACTGTTTTTT. Translating it yields CATSRDRGGPGLKLFF.